This T cell receptor beta chain was obtained from a study of T cells after yellow fever vaccination. Study at large: In the case of low-cell-number fractions, SMART-Seq v4 Ultra Low Input was used for preparation.

The germline V gene encodes CDR1 SGHNT and CDR2 YENEEA. The CDR3 covers 18 residues. Trimming cost V 5 bases and J 5 bases; bases outside gene matches: 14. Study observations and caveats: Re-detected after boosting: most primary clones, more than 95% of CD4 and around 86% of CD8. A small proportion of clonotypes was detected in both the CD4 and CD8 compartments.

They built TCR cDNA with 5'RACE template switching, a step that put in a universal primer site and UMIs. TCRdb redid the calling of the 5' RACE reads with MiXCR, one entry per CDR3 protein. This table has 80,000 to 100,000 distinct CDR3 sequences, about 8.4% appearing once. This chain links TRBV11-3 with TRBJ2-5; 13 positions match TRBD2. The material was CD8+ T cells not binding an NS4B(214-222) dextramer, sorted from PBMCs, obtained about 2 weeks after the first yellow fever vaccination. This clonotype was obtained from a man younger than 35 who received the YFV17D yellow fever vaccine. CDR3 DNA sequence: TGTGCCAGCAGCCCCGGACTAGCGGGGGCCACCGGGGATGAGACCCAGTACTTC. Translated: CASSPGLAGATGDETQYF.